A selection of T cell receptor beta chains follows, all from one sample in a study of spatial heterogeneity in lung cancer. In TCRdb, the 5' RACE reads were re-called with MiXCR into one record per CDR3 protein. In the table there are fewer than 40,000 distinct CDR3 sequences, roughly 8% of which are singletons. The material was PBMCs, obtained at surgery. These receptors came from a male donor with early-stage non-small cell lung cancer. The CDR3 runs from the conserved cysteine through the conserved F or W. Fields, in order: CDR3 protein, CDR3 DNA, V gene, J gene, D gene, clone size. D genes are given only for firm matches. A clone size is listed for some rows: how often the clone was seen (once, few, many), or a class if it is expanded.

CDR3 protein: CASSTGMHQPQHF; CDR3 DNA: TGTGCCAGCAGTACCGGGATGCATCAGCCCCAGCATTTT; V gene: TRBV6-5; J gene: TRBJ1-5; D gene: -; clone size: many
CDR3 protein: CAWSRPVITGELFF; CDR3 DNA: TGTGCCTGGAGTCGCCCGGTAATCACCGGGGAGCTGTTTTTT; V gene: TRBV30; J gene: TRBJ2-2; D gene: -; clone size: -
CDR3 protein: CASSQIDMGVSSYNEQFF; CDR3 DNA: TGCGCCAGCAGCCAAATAGATATGGGGGTCAGCTCCTACAATGAGCAGTTCTTC; V gene: TRBV4-1; J gene: TRBJ2-1; D gene: -; clone size: many
CDR3 protein: CASSPGKTGQSFVYGYTF; CDR3 DNA: TGCGCCAGCAGCCCCGGTAAGACAGGGCAGTCCTTCGTCTATGGCTACACCTTC; V gene: TRBV5-1; J gene: TRBJ1-2; D gene: TRBD1; clone size: -
CDR3 protein: CASSLGTVQTDTQYF; CDR3 DNA: TGCGCCAGCAGCTTGGGTACAGTTCAGACAGATACGCAGTATTTT; V gene: TRBV5-1; J gene: TRBJ2-3; D gene: -; clone size: -
CDR3 protein: CASSSIQGAGNTIYF; CDR3 DNA: TGTGCCAGCAGCTCAATACAGGGTGCTGGAAACACCATATATTTT; V gene: TRBV5-4; J gene: TRBJ1-3; D gene: -; clone size: -
CDR3 protein: CASSRGGASAGYTF; CDR3 DNA: TGTGCCAGCAGCCGAGGGGGCGCGTCTGCCGGCTACACCTTC; V gene: TRBV5-8; J gene: TRBJ1-2; D gene: TRBD1; clone size: few
CDR3 protein: CASTQGAEETQYF; CDR3 DNA: TGTGCCAGCACCCAGGGGGCAGAAGAGACCCAGTACTTC; V gene: TRBV28; J gene: TRBJ2-5; D gene: TRBD1; clone size: few
CDR3 protein: CASSLSVYEQYF; CDR3 DNA: TGCGCCAGCAGCCTTTCAGTCTACGAGCAGTACTTC; V gene: TRBV5-1; J gene: TRBJ2-7; D gene: -; clone size: many
CDR3 protein: CSARQSESTEAFF; CDR3 DNA: TGCAGTGCTAGACAGTCGGAGTCCACTGAAGCTTTCTTT; V gene: TRBV20-1; J gene: TRBJ1-1; D gene: -; clone size: -
CDR3 protein: CASSDPSGRRYF; CDR3 DNA: TGTGCCAGCAGTGACCCTAGCGGGAGACGATACTTC; V gene: TRBV6-4; J gene: TRBJ2-4; D gene: TRBD2; clone size: many
CDR3 protein: CASSLGVGSTDTQYF; CDR3 DNA: TGTGCCAGCAGCTTAGGGGTGGGGAGCACAGATACGCAGTATTTT; V gene: TRBV7-8; J gene: TRBJ2-3; D gene: -; clone size: few
CDR3 protein: CASSLWTSRGEQFF; CDR3 DNA: TGCGCCAGCAGCTTGTGGACTTCCCGGGGGGAGCAGTTCTTC; V gene: TRBV5-1; J gene: TRBJ2-1; D gene: -; clone size: few
CDR3 protein: CASSDYSYNSPLHF; CDR3 DNA: TGTGCCAGCAGTGACTACAGCTATAATTCACCCCTCCACTTT; V gene: TRBV2; J gene: TRBJ1-6; D gene: -; clone size: -
CDR3 protein: CASNSQARPEAFF; CDR3 DNA: TGTGCCAGCAACTCCCAGGCGCGTCCTGAAGCTTTCTTT; V gene: TRBV6-2/TRBV6-3; J gene: TRBJ1-1; D gene: -; clone size: many
CDR3 protein: CASRDYRVGEEKLFF; CDR3 DNA: TGCGCCAGCCGAGACTACAGGGTCGGTGAAGAAAAACTGTTTTTT; V gene: TRBV5-1; J gene: TRBJ1-4; D gene: -; clone size: many
CDR3 protein: CASLETRTADTQYF; CDR3 DNA: TGCGCCAGCTTGGAGACCCGAACAGCAGATACGCAGTATTTT; V gene: TRBV4-1; J gene: TRBJ2-3; D gene: -; clone size: -
CDR3 protein: CASGLARTTDTQYF; CDR3 DNA: TGTGCCAGCGGACTAGCGCGCACCACAGATACGCAGTATTTT; V gene: TRBV7-9; J gene: TRBJ2-3; D gene: TRBD2; clone size: many
CDR3 protein: CSVAGGLNERYF; CDR3 DNA: TGCAGCGTTGCGGGGGGTTTGAACGAGCGGTACTTC; V gene: TRBV29-1; J gene: TRBJ2-7; D gene: TRBD2; clone size: few
CDR3 protein: CSVDGTGGLDEQFF; CDR3 DNA: TGCAGCGTTGACGGGACAGGGGGCCTTGATGAGCAGTTCTTC; V gene: TRBV29-1; J gene: TRBJ2-1; D gene: TRBD1; clone size: many
CDR3 protein: CASSEVRTDTQYF; CDR3 DNA: TGTGCCAGCAGTGAAGTTCGTACAGATACGCAGTATTTT; V gene: TRBV2; J gene: TRBJ2-3; D gene: -; clone size: many
CDR3 protein: CASSARMNTEAFF; CDR3 DNA: TGTGCCAGCAGTGCCAGAATGAACACTGAAGCTTTCTTT; V gene: TRBV6-4; J gene: TRBJ1-1; D gene: -; clone size: many
CDR3 protein: CASRQDGEGNTEAFF; CDR3 DNA: TGTGCCAGCAGGCAGGACGGCGAAGGGAACACTGAAGCTTTCTTT; V gene: TRBV12-3/TRBV12-4; J gene: TRBJ1-1; D gene: -; clone size: few
CDR3 protein: CASSLLGPAYGYTF; CDR3 DNA: TGTGCCAGCAGCTTATTGGGGCCTGCCTATGGCTACACCTTC; V gene: TRBV7-2; J gene: TRBJ1-2; D gene: -; clone size: many
CDR3 protein: CASSLAGTSGRRLFF; CDR3 DNA: TGTGCCAGCAGTTTGGCCGGGACTAGCGGGAGACGGCTGTTTTTT; V gene: TRBV12-3/TRBV12-4; J gene: TRBJ2-2; D gene: TRBD2; clone size: few
CDR3 protein: CASSDLGAGANVLTF; CDR3 DNA: TGTGCCAGCAGTGATTTGGGAGCTGGGGCCAACGTCCTGACTTTC; V gene: TRBV6-4; J gene: TRBJ2-6; D gene: -; clone size: many
CDR3 protein: CASSPSGGTDTQYF; CDR3 DNA: TGTGCCAGCAGTCCTAGCGGGGGTACAGATACGCAGTATTTT; V gene: TRBV6-2/TRBV6-3; J gene: TRBJ2-3; D gene: TRBD2; clone size: -
CDR3 protein: CASSLQGASPLHF; CDR3 DNA: TGTGCCAGCAGCTTGCAGGGAGCCTCACCCCTCCACTTT; V gene: TRBV7-9; J gene: TRBJ1-6; D gene: -; clone size: few
CDR3 protein: CSAGLVYEQYF; CDR3 DNA: TGCAGTGCTGGGTTAGTCTACGAGCAGTACTTC; V gene: TRBV20-1; J gene: TRBJ2-7; D gene: -; clone size: many
CDR3 protein: CASSEYQGTNEKLFF; CDR3 DNA: TGTGCCAGCAGTGAATACCAGGGCACTAATGAAAAACTGTTTTTT; V gene: TRBV25-1; J gene: TRBJ1-4; D gene: -; clone size: -
CDR3 protein: CASSSAGLAGGWQETQYF; CDR3 DNA: TGTGCCAGCAGCTCAGCCGGACTAGCGGGGGGATGGCAAGAGACCCAGTACTTC; V gene: TRBV7-2; J gene: TRBJ2-5; D gene: TRBD2; clone size: many
CDR3 protein: CASSGSGAPETQYF; CDR3 DNA: TGTGCCAGCAGCGGATCAGGGGCCCCAGAGACCCAGTACTTC; V gene: TRBV5-5; J gene: TRBJ2-5; D gene: -; clone size: many
CDR3 protein: CSARDISGSPDTQYF; CDR3 DNA: TGCAGTGCTAGAGATATCAGCGGGAGTCCGGATACGCAGTATTTT; V gene: TRBV20-1; J gene: TRBJ2-3; D gene: TRBD2; clone size: many
CDR3 protein: CASSLAERAEAFF; CDR3 DNA: TGTGCCAGCAGCTTAGCTGAACGGGCAGAAGCTTTCTTT; V gene: TRBV7-2; J gene: TRBJ1-1; D gene: -; clone size: many
CDR3 protein: CSVVKSNTEAFF; CDR3 DNA: TGCAGCGTTGTAAAGTCGAACACTGAAGCTTTCTTT; V gene: TRBV29-1; J gene: TRBJ1-1; D gene: -; clone size: many
CDR3 protein: CASSPNGGAGETQYF; CDR3 DNA: TGTGCCAGCAGTCCCAATGGTGGGGCAGGGGAGACCCAGTACTTC; V gene: TRBV12-3/TRBV12-4; J gene: TRBJ2-5; D gene: -; clone size: -
CDR3 protein: CASSPAGQGAWQPQHF; CDR3 DNA: TGTGCCAGCTCACCAGCGGGACAGGGGGCTTGGCAGCCCCAGCATTTT; V gene: TRBV18; J gene: TRBJ1-5; D gene: TRBD1; clone size: many
CDR3 protein: CSATRGNTGELFF; CDR3 DNA: TGCAGTGCTACTCGGGGGAACACCGGGGAGCTGTTTTTT; V gene: TRBV20-1; J gene: TRBJ2-2; D gene: -; clone size: few
CDR3 protein: CSARWRTDTQYF; CDR3 DNA: TGCAGTGCTAGATGGCGCACAGATACGCAGTATTTT; V gene: TRBV20-1; J gene: TRBJ2-3; D gene: -; clone size: few
CDR3 protein: CASSALPGQGSYEQYF; CDR3 DNA: TGTGCCAGCAGTGCACTACCGGGACAGGGCTCCTACGAGCAGTACTTC; V gene: TRBV6-1; J gene: TRBJ2-7; D gene: TRBD1; clone size: few
CDR3 protein: CASKRGPGTNEKLFF; CDR3 DNA: TGCGCCAGCAAAAGGGGGCCTGGGACTAATGAAAAACTGTTTTTT; V gene: TRBV5-1; J gene: TRBJ1-4; D gene: TRBD1; clone size: many
CDR3 protein: CASSQGTANSNQPQHF; CDR3 DNA: TGTGCCAGCAGCCAAGGTACAGCGAATAGCAATCAGCCCCAGCATTTT; V gene: TRBV3-1; J gene: TRBJ1-5; D gene: -; clone size: many
CDR3 protein: CSARDPSSGTPETQYF; CDR3 DNA: TGCAGTGCTAGAGACCCGAGTAGCGGCACCCCGGAGACCCAGTACTTC; V gene: TRBV20-1; J gene: TRBJ2-5; D gene: -; clone size: -
CDR3 protein: CASSLIYGGIQYF; CDR3 DNA: TGTGCCAGCAGCTTAATATATGGTGGCATTCAGTACTTC; V gene: TRBV7-9; J gene: TRBJ2-4; D gene: -; clone size: many
CDR3 protein: CASSQGGRPYEQYF; CDR3 DNA: TGTGCCAGCAGCCAGGGGGGGAGACCCTACGAGCAGTACTTC; V gene: TRBV7-2; J gene: TRBJ2-7; D gene: -; clone size: few
CDR3 protein: CASRTVGSLTDTQYF; CDR3 DNA: TGCGCCAGCAGGACTGTCGGGAGCCTCACAGATACGCAGTATTTT; V gene: TRBV5-1; J gene: TRBJ2-3; D gene: -; clone size: many
CDR3 protein: CSARVAAGVDTQYF; CDR3 DNA: TGCAGTGCTAGAGTCGCAGCGGGGGTAGATACGCAGTATTTT; V gene: TRBV20-1; J gene: TRBJ2-3; D gene: TRBD2; clone size: many